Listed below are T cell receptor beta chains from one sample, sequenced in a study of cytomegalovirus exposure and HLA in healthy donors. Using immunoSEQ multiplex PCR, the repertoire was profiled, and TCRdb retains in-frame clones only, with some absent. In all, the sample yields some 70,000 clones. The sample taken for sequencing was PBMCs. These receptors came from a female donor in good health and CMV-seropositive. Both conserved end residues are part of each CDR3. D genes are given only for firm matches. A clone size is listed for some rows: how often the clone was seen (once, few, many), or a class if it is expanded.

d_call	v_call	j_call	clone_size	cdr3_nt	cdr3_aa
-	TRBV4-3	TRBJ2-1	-	TGCGCCAGCAGCCAAGTTCGGGGGTTCAATGAGCAGTTCTTC	CASSQVRGFNEQFF
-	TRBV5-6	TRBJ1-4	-	TGTGCCAGCAGCCAGGGGTTAAACGAAAAACTGTTTTTT	CASSQGLNEKLFF
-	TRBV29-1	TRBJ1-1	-	TGCAGCGCGCGGGACCCCGCTTCTGGCACTGAAGCTTTCTTT	CSARDPASGTEAFF
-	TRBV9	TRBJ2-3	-	TGTGCCAGCAGCGTAGGAGGTGGGAGTTTAGATACGCAGTATTTT	CASSVGGGSLDTQYF
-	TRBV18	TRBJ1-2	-	TGTGCCAGCTCCTCCCAGGGGATAAAGAACTATGGCTACACCTTC	CASSSQGIKNYGYTF
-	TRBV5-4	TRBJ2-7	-	TGTGCCAGCAGCTCTAATGGCTACGAGCAGTACTTC	CASSSNGYEQYF
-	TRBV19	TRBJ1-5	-	TGTGCCAGTAGTATATCCGACAAAGGGGGCAATCAGCCCCAGCATTTT	CASSISDKGGNQPQHF
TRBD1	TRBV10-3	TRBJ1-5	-	TGTGCCATCAGTGACCCGGACAGGGACCCCAATCAGCCCCAGCATTTT	CAISDPDRDPNQPQHF
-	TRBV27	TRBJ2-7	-	TGTGCCAGCAGTTTAACAGGATATTCCTACGAGCAGTACTTC	CASSLTGYSYEQYF
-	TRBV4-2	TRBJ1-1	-	TGTGCCAGCAGCCAAGAAGAAGTAAAGGGGACTGAAGCTTTCTTT	CASSQEEVKGTEAFF
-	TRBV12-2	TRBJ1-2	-	TGTGCAAGTCGCTTAGCGCCGGGGATGGCTAACTATGGCTACACCTTC	CASRLAPGMANYGYTF
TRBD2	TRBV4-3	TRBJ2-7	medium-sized	TGCGCCAGCAGCCCAGGAGCGGGAGGCGGCGAGCAGTACTTC	CASSPGAGGGEQYF
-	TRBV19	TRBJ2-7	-	TGTGCCAGTAGGGGCAGGGTGGTCTACGAGCAGTACTTC	CASRGRVVYEQYF
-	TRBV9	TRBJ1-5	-	TGTGCCAGCAGCCCCAGATCAGGGCAGCCCCAGCATTTT	CASSPRSGQPQHF
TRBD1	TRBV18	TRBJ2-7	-	TGTGCCAGCTCACCAAGAGGGAGACAGGGGCCCTCCTACGAGCAGTACTTC	CASSPRGRQGPSYEQYF
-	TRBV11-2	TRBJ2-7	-	TGTGCCAGCAGCTCCGGGGACTCCCGAAGGGCCTACGAGCAGTACTTC	CASSSGDSRRAYEQYF
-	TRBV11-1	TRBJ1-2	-	TGTGCCAGCAGCCCCGCGTCTGGTCCTTATGGCTACACCTTC	CASSPASGPYGYTF
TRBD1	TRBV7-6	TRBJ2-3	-	TGTGCCAGCAGCTTAGGCCTAGGACAGGGGTGGACAGATACGCAGTATTTT	CASSLGLGQGWTDTQYF
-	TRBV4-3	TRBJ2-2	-	TGCGCCAGCAGCCGCGAAAAAACTACGAACACCGGGGAGCTGTTTTTT	CASSREKTTNTGELFF
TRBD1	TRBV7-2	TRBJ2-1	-	TGTGCCAGCAGCGTAGAGACAGGGCCATACAATGAGCAGTTCTTC	CASSVETGPYNEQFF
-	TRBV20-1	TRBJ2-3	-	TGCAGTGTTCAGGGCTCAGATACGCAGTATTTT	CSVQGSDTQYF
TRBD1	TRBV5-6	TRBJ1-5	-	TGTGCCAGCAGCTTGGAGGGGGCGGGTCAGCCCCAGCATTTT	CASSLEGAGQPQHF
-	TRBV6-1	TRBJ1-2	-	TGTGCCAGCAGTGAAAAACCCAGGGATTATGGCTACACCTTC	CASSEKPRDYGYTF
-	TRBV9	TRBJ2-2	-	TGTGCCAGCAACCCCTCTGGAGGGCCGGCCGGGGAGCTGTTTTTT	CASNPSGGPAGELFF
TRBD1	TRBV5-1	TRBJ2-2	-	TGCGCCAGCACGCCGGACAGGGGAAAACACGCGAACACCGGGGAGCTGTTTTTT	CASTPDRGKHANTGELFF
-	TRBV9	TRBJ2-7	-	TGTGCCAGCAGCGTCGGGACTTTCTACGAGCAGTACTTC	CASSVGTFYEQYF
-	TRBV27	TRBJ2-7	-	TGTGCCAGCAGCCCAAGGAACCCCGTATACTACTACGAGCAGTACTTC	CASSPRNPVYYYEQYF
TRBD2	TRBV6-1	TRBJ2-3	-	TGTGCCAGCAGCGGACTAGCGGGGGGCCCCGATACGCAGTATTTT	CASSGLAGGPDTQYF
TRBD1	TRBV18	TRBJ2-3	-	TGTGCCAGCTCACCGGGACAGGGGAAGCGCCCTAGCACAGATACGCAGTATTTT	CASSPGQGKRPSTDTQYF
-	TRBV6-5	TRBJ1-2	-	TGTGCCAGCAGTTATCAGGGTCGCAAAAACTATGGCTACACCTTC	CASSYQGRKNYGYTF
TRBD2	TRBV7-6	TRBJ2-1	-	TGTGCCAGCAGTCGAAACGGGGGGGCCAACTACAATGAGCAGTTCTTC	CASSRNGGANYNEQFF
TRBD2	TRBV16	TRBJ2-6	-	TGTGCCAGCAGCCCCAACGGGGGGACTGGGGCCAACGTCCTGACTTTC	CASSPNGGTGANVLTF
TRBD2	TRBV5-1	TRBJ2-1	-	TGCGCCAGCGGGAAGGGAGGGGAGTACAATGAGCAGTTCTTC	CASGKGGEYNEQFF
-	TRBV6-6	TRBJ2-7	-	TGTGCCAGCAGTTCTACAGGCCGTCCTTACGAGCAGTACTTC	CASSSTGRPYEQYF
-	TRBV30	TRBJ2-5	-	TGTGCCGGGAGTGTAGGCGGCGACGTGGTGGAGACCCAGTACTTC	CAGSVGGDVVETQYF
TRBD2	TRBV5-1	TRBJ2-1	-	TGCGCCAGCAGCTTGGGACTAGCGGGAGTTCGGTCCTACAATGAGCAGTTCTTC	CASSLGLAGVRSYNEQFF
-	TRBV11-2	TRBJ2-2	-	TGTGCCAGCCTCTCGAACACCGGGGAGCTGTTTTTT	CASLSNTGELFF